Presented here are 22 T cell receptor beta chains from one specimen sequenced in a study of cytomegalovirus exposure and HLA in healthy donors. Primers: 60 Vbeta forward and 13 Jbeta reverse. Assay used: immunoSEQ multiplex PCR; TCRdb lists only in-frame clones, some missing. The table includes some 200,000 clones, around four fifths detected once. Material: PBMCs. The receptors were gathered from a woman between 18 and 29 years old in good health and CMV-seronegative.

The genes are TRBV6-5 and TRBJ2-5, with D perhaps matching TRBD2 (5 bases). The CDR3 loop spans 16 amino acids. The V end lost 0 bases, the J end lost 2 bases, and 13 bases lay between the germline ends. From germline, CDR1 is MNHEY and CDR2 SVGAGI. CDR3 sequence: CASSYSSREIQETQYF. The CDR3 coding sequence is TGTGCCAGCAGTTACTCGAGTAGGGAGATACAAGAGACCCAGTACTTC.

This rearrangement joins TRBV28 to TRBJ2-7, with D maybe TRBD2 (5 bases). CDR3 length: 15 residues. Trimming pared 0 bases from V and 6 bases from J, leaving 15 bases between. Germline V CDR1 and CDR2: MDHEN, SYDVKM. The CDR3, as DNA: TGTGCCAGCAGTTTATGCGAGGGATCAATTTGCGAGCAGTACTTC. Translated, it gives CASSLCEGSICEQYF.

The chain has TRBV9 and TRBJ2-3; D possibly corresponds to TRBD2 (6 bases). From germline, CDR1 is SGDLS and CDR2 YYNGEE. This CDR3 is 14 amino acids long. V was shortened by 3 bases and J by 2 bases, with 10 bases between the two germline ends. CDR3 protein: CASSEGGTTDTQYF. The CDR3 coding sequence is TGTGCCAGCAGCGAGGGCGGGACCACAGATACGCAGTATTTT. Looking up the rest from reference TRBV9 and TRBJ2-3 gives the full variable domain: DSGVTQTPKHLITATGQRVTLRCSPRSGDLSVYWYQQSLDQGLQFLIQYYNGEERAKGNILERFSAQQFPDLHSELNLSSLELGDSALYFCASSEGGTTDTQYFGPGTRLTVL.

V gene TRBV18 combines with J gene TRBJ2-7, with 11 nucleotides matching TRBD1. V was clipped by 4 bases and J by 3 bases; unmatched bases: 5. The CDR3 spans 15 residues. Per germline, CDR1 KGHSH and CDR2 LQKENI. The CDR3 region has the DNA TGTGCCAGCTCACTGAGGACAGGGGGCAACTACGAGCAGTACTTC. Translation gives CASSLRTGGNYEQYF.

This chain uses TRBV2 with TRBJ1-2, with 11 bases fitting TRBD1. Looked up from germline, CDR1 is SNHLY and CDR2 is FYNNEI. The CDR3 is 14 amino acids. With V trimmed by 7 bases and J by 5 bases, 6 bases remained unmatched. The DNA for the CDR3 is TGTGCCAGCACCCCGGGACAGGGGGTATATGGCTACACCTTC. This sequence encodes CASTPGQGVYGYTF.

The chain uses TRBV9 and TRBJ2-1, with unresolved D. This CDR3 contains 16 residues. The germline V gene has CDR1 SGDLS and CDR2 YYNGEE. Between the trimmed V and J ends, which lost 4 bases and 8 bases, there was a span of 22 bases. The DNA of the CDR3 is TGTGCCAGCAGCCTCTCGAAGATACCCCCGGTGGATGAGCAGTTCTTC. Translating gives CASSLSKIPPVDEQFF.

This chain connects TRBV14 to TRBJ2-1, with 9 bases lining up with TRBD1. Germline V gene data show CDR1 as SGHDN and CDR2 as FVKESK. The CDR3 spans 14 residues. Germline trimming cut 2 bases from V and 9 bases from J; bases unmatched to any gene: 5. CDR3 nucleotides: TGTGCCAGCAGCCAACTCACAGGGGGCGGTGAGCAGTTCTTC. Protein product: CASSQLTGGGEQFF.

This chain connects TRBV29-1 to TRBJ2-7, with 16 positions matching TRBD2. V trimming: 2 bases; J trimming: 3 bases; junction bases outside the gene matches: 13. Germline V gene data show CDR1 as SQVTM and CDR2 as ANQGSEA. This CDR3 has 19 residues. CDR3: CSVEIGIGTSGGGIYEQYF. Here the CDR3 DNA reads TGCAGCGTTGAAATTGGAATCGGGACTAGCGGGGGGGGGATCTACGAGCAGTACTTC.

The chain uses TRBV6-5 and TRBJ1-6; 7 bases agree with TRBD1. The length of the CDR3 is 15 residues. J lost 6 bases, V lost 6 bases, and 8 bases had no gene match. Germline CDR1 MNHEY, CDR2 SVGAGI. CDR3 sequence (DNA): TGTGCCAGCAGACGGGACAGAACCTCTAATTCACCCCTCCACTTT. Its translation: CASRRDRTSNSPLHF.

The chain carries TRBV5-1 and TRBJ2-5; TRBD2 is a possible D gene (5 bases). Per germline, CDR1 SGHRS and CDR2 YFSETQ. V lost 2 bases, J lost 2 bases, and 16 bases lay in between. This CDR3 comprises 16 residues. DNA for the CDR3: TGCGCCAGCAGCTTTGTCGGCACTAGGACTCAAGAGACCCAGTACTTC. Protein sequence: CASSFVGTRTQETQYF.

The CDR3 region is CASSVLESGELFF. The CDR3 bases are TGTGCCAGCAGCGTATTAGAGTCTGGGGAGCTGTTTTTT. The V and J genes are TRBV9 and TRBJ2-2, with D unclear. V was pared by 1 base and J by 8 bases, with 9 bases between. Germline V CDR1 and CDR2: SGDLS, YYNGEE. This CDR3 has 13 amino acids.

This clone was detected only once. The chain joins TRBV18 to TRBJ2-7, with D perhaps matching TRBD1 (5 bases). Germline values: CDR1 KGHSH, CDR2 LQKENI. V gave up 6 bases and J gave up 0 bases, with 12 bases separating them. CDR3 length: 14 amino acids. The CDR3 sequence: CASSPDSSSYEQYF. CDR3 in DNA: TGTGCCAGCTCCCCCGACAGCTCCTCCTACGAGCAGTACTTC.

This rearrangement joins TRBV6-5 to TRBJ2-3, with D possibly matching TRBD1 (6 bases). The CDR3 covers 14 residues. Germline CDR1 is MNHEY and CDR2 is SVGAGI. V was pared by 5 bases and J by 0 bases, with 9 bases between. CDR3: CASSTGKSTDTQYF. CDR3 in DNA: TGTGCCAGCAGTACAGGGAAGAGCACAGATACGCAGTATTTT.

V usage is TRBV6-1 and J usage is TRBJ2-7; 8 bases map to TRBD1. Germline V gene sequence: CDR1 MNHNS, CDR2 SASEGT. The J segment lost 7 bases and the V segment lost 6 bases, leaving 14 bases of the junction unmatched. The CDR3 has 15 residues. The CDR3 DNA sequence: TGTGCCAGCAGAGGCTACTGGGACAGGTCGGTGGAGCAGTACTTC. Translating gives CASRGYWDRSVEQYF.

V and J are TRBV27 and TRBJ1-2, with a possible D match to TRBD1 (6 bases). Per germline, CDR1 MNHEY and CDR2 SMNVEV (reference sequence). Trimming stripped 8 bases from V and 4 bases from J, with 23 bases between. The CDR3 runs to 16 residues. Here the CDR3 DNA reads TGTGCCAGCTCACCCTCTTTAGGACAGCGGATCTATGGCTACACCTTC. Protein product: CASSPSLGQRIYGYTF.

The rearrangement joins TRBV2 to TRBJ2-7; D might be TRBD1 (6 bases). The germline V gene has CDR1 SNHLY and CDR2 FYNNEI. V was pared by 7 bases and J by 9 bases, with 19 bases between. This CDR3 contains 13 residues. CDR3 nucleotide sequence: TGTGCCAGCATTCGGGACATAGAGGACGGGCAGTACTTC. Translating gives CASIRDIEDGQYF.

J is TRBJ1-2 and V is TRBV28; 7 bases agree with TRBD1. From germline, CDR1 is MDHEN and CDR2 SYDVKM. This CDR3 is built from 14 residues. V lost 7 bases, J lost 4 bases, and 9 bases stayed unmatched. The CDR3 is CASTLRGLGYGYTF. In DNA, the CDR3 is TGTGCCAGCACTCTAAGGGGGCTGGGCTATGGCTACACCTTC.

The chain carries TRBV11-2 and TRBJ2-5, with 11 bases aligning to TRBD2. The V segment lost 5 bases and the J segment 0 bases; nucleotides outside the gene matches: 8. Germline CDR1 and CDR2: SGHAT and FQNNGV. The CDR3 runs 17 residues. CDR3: CASSPGPGLADQETQYF. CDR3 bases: TGTGCCAGCAGCCCTGGCCCGGGACTAGCGGACCAAGAGACCCAGTACTTC.

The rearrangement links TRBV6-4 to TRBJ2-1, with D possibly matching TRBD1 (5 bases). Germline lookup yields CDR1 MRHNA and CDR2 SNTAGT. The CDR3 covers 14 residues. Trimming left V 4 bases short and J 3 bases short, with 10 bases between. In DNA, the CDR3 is TGTGCCAGCAGTGGGGGCGCAGGCTACAATGAGCAGTTCTTC. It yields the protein CASSGGAGYNEQFF.

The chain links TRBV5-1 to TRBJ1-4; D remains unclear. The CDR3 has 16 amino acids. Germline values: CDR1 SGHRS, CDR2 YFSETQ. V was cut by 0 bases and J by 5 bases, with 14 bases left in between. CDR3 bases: TGCGCCAGCAGCTTGGCCGAGGCCGAGCGGAATGAAAAACTGTTTTTT. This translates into CASSLAEAERNEKLFF.

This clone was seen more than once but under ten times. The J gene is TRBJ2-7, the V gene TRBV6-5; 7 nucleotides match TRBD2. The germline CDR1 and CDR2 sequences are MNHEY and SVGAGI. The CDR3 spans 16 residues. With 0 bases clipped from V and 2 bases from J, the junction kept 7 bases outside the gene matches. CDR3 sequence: CASSYSGGSGTYEQYF. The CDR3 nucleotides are TGTGCCAGCAGTTACTCCGGGGGGAGTGGAACCTACGAGCAGTACTTC.

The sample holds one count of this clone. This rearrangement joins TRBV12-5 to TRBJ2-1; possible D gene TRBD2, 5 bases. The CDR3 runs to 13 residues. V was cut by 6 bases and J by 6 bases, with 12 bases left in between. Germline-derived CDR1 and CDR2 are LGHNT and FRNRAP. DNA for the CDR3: TGTGCTAGTGGGGCGGGCGGAACCAATGAGCAGTTCTTC. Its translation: CASGAGGTNEQFF.